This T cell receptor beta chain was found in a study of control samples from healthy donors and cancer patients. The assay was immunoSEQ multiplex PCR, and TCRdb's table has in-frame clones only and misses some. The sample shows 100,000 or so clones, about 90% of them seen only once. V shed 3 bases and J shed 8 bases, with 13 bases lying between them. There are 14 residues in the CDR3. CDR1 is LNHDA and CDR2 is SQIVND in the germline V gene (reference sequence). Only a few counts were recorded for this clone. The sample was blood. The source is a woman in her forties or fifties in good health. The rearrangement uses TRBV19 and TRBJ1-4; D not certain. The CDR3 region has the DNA TGTGCCAGTAGTATCGAAGGTTATGGGGAAAAACTGTTTTTT. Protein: CASSIEGYGEKLFF. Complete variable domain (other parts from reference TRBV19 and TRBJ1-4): DGGITQSPKYLFRKEGQNVTLSCEQNLNHDAMYWYRQDPGQGLRLIYYSQIVNDFQKGDIAEGYSVSREKKESFPLTVTSAQKNPTAFYLCASSIEGYGEKLFFGSGTQLSVL.